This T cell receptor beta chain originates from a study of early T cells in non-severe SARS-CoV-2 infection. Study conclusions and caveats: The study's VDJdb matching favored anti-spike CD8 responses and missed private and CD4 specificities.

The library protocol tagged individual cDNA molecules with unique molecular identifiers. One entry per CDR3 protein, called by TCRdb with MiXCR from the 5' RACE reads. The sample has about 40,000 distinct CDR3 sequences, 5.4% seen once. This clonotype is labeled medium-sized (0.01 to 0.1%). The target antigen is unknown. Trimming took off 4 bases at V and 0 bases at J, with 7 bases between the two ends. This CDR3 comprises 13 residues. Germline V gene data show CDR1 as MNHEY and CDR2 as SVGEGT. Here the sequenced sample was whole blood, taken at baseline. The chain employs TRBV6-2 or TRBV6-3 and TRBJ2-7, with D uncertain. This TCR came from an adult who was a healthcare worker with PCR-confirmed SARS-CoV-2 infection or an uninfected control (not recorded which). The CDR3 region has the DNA TGTGCCAGCAGTTCCGGATACTCCTACGAGCAGTACGTC. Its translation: CASSSGYSYEQYV.